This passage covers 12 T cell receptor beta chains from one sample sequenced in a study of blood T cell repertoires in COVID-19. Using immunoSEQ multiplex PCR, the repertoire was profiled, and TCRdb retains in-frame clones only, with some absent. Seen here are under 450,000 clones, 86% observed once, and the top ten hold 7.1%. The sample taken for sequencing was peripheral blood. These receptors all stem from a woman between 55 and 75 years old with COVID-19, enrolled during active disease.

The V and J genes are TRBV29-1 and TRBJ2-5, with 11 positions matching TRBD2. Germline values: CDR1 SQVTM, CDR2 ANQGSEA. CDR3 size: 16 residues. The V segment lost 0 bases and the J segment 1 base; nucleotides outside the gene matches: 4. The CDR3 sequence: CSVEDEGLAAQETQYF. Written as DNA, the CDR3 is TGCAGCGTTGAAGATGAGGGACTAGCGGCCCAAGAGACCCAGTACTTC.

The CDR3 coding sequence is TGTGCCAGCTCTAATACGGGGGGAGAAGAAGAAAAACTGTTTTTT. This sequence encodes CASSNTGGEEEKLFF. The chain employs TRBV28 and TRBJ1-4, with D possibly TRBD1 on 5 matching bases. This CDR3 contains 15 residues. Per germline, CDR1 MDHEN and CDR2 SYDVKM. Trimming took off 8 bases at V and 8 bases at J, with 21 bases between the two ends.

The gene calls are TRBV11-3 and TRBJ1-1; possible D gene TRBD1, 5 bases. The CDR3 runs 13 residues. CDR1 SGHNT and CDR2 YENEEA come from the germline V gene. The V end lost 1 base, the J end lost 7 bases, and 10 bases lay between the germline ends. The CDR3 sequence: CASSLAAGNEAFF. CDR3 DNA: TGTGCCAGCAGCTTAGCGGCAGGGAATGAAGCTTTCTTT.

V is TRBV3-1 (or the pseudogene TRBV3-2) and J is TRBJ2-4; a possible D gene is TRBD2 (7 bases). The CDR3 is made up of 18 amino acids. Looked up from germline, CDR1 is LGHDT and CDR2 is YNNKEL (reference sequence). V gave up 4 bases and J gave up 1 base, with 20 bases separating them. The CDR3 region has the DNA TGTGCCAGCAGCCCCAACGTTAGGGGGGGAGTGGCCAAAAACATTCAGTACTTC. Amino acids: CASSPNVRGGVAKNIQYF.

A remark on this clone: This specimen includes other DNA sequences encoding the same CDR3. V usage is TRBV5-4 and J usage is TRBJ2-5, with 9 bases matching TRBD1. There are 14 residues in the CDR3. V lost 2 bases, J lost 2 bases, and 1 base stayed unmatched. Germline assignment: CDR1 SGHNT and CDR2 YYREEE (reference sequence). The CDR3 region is CASSLQGAQETQYF. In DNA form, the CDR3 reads TGTGCCAGCAGCTTACAGGGGGCGCAAGAGACCCAGTACTTC.

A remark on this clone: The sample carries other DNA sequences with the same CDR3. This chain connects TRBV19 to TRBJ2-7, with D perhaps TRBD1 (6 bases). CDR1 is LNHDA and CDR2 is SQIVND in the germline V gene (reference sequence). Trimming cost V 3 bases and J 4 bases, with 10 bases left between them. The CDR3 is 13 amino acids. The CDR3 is CASSMGRGYEQYF. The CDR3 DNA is TGTGCCAGTAGTATGGGAAGGGGGTACGAGCAGTACTTC.

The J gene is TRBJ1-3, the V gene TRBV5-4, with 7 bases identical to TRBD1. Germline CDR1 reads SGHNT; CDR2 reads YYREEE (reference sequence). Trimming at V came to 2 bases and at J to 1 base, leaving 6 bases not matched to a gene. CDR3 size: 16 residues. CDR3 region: CASSFQQGRSGNTIYF. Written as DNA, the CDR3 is TGTGCCAGCAGCTTCCAACAGGGGCGATCTGGAAACACCATATATTTT. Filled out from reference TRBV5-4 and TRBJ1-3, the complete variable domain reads ETGVTQSPTHLIKTRGQQVTLRCSSQSGHNTVSWYQQALGQGPQFIFQYYREEENGRGNFPPRFSGLQFPNYSSELNVNALELDDSALYLCASSFQQGRSGNTIYFGEGSWLTVV.

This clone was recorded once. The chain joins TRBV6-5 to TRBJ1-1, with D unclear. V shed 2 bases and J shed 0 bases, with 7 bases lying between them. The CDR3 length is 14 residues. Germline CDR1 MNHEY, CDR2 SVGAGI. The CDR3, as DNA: TGTGCCAGCAGTTACCAGAAAATGAACACTGAAGCTTTCTTT. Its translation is CASSYQKMNTEAFF.

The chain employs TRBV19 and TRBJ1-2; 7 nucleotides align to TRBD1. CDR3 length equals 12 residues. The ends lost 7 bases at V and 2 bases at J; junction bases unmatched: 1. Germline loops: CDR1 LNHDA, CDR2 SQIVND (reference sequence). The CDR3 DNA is TGTGCCAGTACGGGACAGAACTATGGCTACACCTTC. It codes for CASTGQNYGYTF.

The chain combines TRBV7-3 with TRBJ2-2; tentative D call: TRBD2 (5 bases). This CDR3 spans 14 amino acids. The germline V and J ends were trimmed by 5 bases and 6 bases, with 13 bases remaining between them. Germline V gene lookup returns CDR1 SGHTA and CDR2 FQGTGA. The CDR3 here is CASSPERVAGELFF. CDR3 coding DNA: TGTGCCAGCAGCCCCGAGAGGGTCGCCGGGGAGCTGTTTTTT.

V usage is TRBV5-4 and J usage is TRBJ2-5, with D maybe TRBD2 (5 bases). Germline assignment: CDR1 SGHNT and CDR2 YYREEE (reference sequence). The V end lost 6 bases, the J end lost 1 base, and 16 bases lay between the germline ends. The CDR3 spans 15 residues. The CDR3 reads CASTPAPTTQETQYF. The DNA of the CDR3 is TGTGCCAGCACCCCAGCCCCGACTACCCAAGAGACCCAGTACTTC.

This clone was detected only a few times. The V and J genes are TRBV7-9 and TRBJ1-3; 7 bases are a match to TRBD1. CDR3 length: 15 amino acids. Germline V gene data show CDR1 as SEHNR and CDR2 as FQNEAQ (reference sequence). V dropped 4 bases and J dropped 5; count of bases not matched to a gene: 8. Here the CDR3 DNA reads TGTGCCAGCAGCTCCCACAGGGGACCAAGAAACACCATATATTTT. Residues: CASSSHRGPRNTIYF.